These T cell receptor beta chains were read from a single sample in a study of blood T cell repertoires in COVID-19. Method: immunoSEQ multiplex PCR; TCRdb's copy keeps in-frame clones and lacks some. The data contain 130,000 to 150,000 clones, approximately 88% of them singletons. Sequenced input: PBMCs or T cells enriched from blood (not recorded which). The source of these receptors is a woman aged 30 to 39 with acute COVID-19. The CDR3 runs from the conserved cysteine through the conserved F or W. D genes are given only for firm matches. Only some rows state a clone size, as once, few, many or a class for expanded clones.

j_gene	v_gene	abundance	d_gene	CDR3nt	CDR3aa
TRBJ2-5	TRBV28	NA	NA	TGTGCCAGCAGTTCCGGGACTCTCACTTTGGAGACCCAGTACTTC	CASSSGTLTLETQYF
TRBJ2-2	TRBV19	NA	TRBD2	TGTGCCGCGGGGGGACTAGATTTCACCGGGGAGCTGTTTTTT	CAAGGLDFTGELFF
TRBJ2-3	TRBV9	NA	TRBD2	TGTGCCAGCAGCGTTAGCGGGAAGGAAGATACGCAGTATTTT	CASSVSGKEDTQYF
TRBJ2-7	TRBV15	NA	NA	TGTGCCACCAGCAGAGAGGGGGCGCAGACCTCCTACGAGCAGTACTTC	CATSREGAQTSYEQYF
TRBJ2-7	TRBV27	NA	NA	TGTGCCAGCCGTGGAAGCGGGCATTCCTACGAGCAGTACTTC	CASRGSGHSYEQYF
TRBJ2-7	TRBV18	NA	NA	TGTGCCAGCTCTCAGGACGGAGGGTCCTACGAGCAGTACTTC	CASSQDGGSYEQYF
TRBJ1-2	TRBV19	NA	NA	TGTGCCAGTAGACCTTTCGGACGGGGAGATAACTATGGCTACACCTTC	CASRPFGRGDNYGYTF
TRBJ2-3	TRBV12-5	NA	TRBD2	TGTGCTAGTGGCCCTGGGACTAGCGGGAGTACAGATACGCAGTATTTT	CASGPGTSGSTDTQYF
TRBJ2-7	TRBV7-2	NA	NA	TGTGCCAGCAGCTTAGGAGCGAGCAGCTCCTACGAGCAGTACTTC	CASSLGASSSYEQYF
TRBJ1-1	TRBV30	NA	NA	TGTGCCTGGAGTGTACAGATGAACACTGAAGCTTTCTTT	CAWSVQMNTEAFF
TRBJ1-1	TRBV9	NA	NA	TGTGCCAGCAGTGTTGTAGGGGGGGCGAACACTGAAGCTTTCTTT	CASSVVGGANTEAFF
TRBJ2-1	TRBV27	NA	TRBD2	TGTGCCAGCGGCCCTAGCGGGAGGATCGATGAGCAGTTCTTC	CASGPSGRIDEQFF
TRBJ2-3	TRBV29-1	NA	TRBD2	TGCAGCGTCGACGGTCGGCTAGCGGGATCCACAGATACGCAGTATTTT	CSVDGRLAGSTDTQYF
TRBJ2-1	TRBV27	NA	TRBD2	TGTGCCACCTCGAGCGGGAGGGAGATAAATGAGCAGTTCTTC	CATSSGREINEQFF
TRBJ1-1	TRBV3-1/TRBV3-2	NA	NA	TGTGCCAGCAGCCAAGATCCCGCCAGGGGCATCGGAACTGAAGCTTTCTTT	CASSQDPARGIGTEAFF
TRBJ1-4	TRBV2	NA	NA	TGTGCCAGCAGCGCAGGGGATTTGCAGGAAAAACTGTTTTTT	CASSAGDLQEKLFF
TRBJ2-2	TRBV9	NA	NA	TGTGCCAGCACCCACGGGTGGGGACACCCAGGCGGCACCGGGGAGCTGTTTTTT	CASTHGWGHPGGTGELFF
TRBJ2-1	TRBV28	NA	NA	TGTGCCAGCAAGGGAGCGGGACAATTAAACAATGAGCAGTTCTTC	CASKGAGQLNNEQFF
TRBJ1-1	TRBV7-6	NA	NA	TGTGCCAGCAGCTCAAAAGACCGGGGCACTGAAGCTTTCTTT	CASSSKDRGTEAFF
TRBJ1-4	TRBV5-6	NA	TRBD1	TGTGCCAGCAGCCCACGGGACAGGTCTAATGAAAAACTGTTTTTT	CASSPRDRSNEKLFF
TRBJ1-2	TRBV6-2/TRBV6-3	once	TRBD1	TGTGCCAGCAGTTTCGCCGGACAGGGCTATGGCTACACCTTC	CASSFAGQGYGYTF
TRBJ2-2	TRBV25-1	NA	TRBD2	TGTGCCAGCAGTGAAGTAGCGGGAGGGCCTCCCGGGGAGCTGTTTTTT	CASSEVAGGPPGELFF
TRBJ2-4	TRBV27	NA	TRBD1	TGTGCCAGCAGTTTCTCGACAGGGGGCAGCATTCAGTACTTC	CASSFSTGGSIQYF
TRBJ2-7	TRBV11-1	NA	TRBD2	TGTGCCAGCAGCGGTCTGGCGGGAGGGGCCTACGAGCAGTACTTC	CASSGLAGGAYEQYF
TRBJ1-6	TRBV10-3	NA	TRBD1	TGTGCCATCAGTGCCGGGACAGGCGATAATTCACCCCTCCACTTT	CAISAGTGDNSPLHF
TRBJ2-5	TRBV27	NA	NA	TGTGCCAGCAGTTTTTCCTTGGGATTAGGGGGTGAAAAGACCCAGTACTTC	CASSFSLGLGGEKTQYF
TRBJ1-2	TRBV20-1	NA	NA	TGCAGTGCTAGAGTAGGGGCCGACACCTTC	CSARVGADTF
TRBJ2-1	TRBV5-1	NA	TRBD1	TGCGCCAGCAGCTTGGCCCGGGACAGGGACAACAATGAGCAGTTCTTC	CASSLARDRDNNEQFF
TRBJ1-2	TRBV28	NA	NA	TGTGCCAGCAGTTTGAGAGACAGACCATTTGGCTACACCTTC	CASSLRDRPFGYTF
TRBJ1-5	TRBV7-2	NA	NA	TGTGCCAGCAGCTTAGCGGGGCCGAACAATCAGCCCCAGCATTTT	CASSLAGPNNQPQHF
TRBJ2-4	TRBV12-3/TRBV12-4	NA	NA	TGTGCCAGCAGTTCCGGGGGAGAGGACATTCAGTACTTC	CASSSGGEDIQYF
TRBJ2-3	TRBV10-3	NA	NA	TGTGCCATCAGTGAGGGTAACGGTGAATACCACACAGATACGCAGTATTTT	CAISEGNGEYHTDTQYF
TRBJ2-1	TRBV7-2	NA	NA	TGTGCCAGCAGCTTGACAGGACTGGCCTACAATGAGCAGTTCTTC	CASSLTGLAYNEQFF
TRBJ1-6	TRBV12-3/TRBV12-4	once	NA	TGTGCCAGCAGTCCGGGTTCACCCCTCCACTTT	CASSPGSPLHF
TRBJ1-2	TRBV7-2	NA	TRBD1	TGTGCCAGCAGCTACGCCGGGACAGTTAACTATGGCTACACCTTC	CASSYAGTVNYGYTF
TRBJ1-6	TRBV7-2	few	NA	TGTGCCAGCAGCTTAGCTTCTGGGTCTGGTAGGGGTTCACCCCTCCACTTT	CASSLASGSGRGSPLHF
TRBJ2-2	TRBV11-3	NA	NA	TGTGCCAGCAGCTTACCGGCGGGGTATGGGAACACCGGGGAGCTGTTTTTT	CASSLPAGYGNTGELFF
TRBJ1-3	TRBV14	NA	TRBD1	TGTGCCAGCAGCCAAGGATACCGGGACAGAGATTTTATCTCTGGAAACACCATATATTTT	CASSQGYRDRDFISGNTIYF
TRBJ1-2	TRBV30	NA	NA	TGTGCCTGGAGTGTTGGAACGGGGGGTGGCTACACCTTC	CAWSVGTGGGYTF
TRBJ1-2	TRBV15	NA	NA	TGTGCCACCAGCAGAGAACCGACAGGCGCCTATGGCTACACCTTC	CATSREPTGAYGYTF
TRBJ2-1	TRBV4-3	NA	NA	TGCGCCAGCAGCCAGGATGGGACTTACAATGAGCAGTTCTTC	CASSQDGTYNEQFF
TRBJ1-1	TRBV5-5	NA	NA	TGTGCCAGCAGCCAAGGGGCATATAACACTGAAGCTTTCTTT	CASSQGAYNTEAFF
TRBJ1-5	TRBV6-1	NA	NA	TGTGCCAGCAGTGAAGCGCACAGGGATGATCAGCCCCAGCATTTT	CASSEAHRDDQPQHF
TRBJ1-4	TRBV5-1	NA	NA	TGCGCCAGCAGCCAAGGGGTAGGGCAAGAAAAACTGTTTTTT	CASSQGVGQEKLFF
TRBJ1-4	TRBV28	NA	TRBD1	TGTGCCAGCAGTTGGGGGACAGGGAATGAAAAACTGTTTTTT	CASSWGTGNEKLFF